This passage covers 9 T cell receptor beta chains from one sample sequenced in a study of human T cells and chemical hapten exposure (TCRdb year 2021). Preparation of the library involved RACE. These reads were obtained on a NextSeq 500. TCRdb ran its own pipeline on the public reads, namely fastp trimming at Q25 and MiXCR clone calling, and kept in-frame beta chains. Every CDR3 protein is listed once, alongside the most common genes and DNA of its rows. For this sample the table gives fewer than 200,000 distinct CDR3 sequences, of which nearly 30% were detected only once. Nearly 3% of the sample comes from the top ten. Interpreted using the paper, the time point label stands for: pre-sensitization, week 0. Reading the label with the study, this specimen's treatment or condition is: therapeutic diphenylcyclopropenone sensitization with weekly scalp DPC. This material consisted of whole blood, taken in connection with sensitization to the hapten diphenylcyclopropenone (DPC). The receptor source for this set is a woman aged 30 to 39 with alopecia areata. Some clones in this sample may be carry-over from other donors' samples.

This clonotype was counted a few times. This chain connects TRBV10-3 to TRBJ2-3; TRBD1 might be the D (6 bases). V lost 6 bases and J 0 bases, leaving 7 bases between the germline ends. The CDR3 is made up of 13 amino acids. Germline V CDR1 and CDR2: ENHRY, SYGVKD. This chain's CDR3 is CAIRGQSTDTQYF. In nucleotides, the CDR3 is TGTGCCATCAGGGGACAAAGCACAGATACGCAGTATTTT.

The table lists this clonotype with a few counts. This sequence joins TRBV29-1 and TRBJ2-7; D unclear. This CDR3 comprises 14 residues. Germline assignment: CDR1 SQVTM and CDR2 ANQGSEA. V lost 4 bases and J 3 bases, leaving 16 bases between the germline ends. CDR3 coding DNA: TGCAGCGTTGTAAGGTCCGCGGATTACTACGAGCAGTACTTC. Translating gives CSVVRSADYYEQYF.

CDR3 residues: CSARDASSTDTQYF. The DNA for the CDR3 is TGCAGTGCCCGAGATGCCTCTAGCACAGATACGCAGTATTTT. V is TRBV20-1 and J is TRBJ2-3, with D hard to call. Germline values: CDR1 DFQATT, CDR2 SNEGSKA (reference sequence). V was trimmed by 6 bases and J by 0 bases, leaving 13 bases between them. The CDR3 contains 14 residues.

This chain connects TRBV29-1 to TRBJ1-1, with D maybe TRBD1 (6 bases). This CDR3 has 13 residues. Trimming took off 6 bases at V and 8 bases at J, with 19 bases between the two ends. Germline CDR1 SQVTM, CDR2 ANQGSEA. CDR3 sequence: CSVERTEGIEAFF. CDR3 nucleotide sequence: TGCAGCGTGGAACGGACAGAAGGGATAGAAGCTTTCTTT.

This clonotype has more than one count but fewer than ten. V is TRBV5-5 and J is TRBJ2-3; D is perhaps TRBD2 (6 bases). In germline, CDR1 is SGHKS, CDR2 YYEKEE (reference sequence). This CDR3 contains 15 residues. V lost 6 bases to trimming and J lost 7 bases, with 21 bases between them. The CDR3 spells CASTPYGGPLHTQYF. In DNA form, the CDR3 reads TGTGCCAGCACCCCCTACGGGGGTCCTCTCCATACGCAGTATTTT. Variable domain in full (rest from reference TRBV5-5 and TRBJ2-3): DAGVTQSPTHLIKTRGQQVTLRCSPISGHKSVSWYQQVLGQGPQFIFQYYEKEERGRGNFPDRFSARQFPNYSSELNVNALLLGDSALYLCASTPYGGPLHTQYFGPGTRLTVL.

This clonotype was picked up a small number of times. In nucleotides, the CDR3 is TGTGCCAGCAGTTTCCCCGGGGGGGGCGAGCAGTACTTC. It translates to CASSFPGGGEQYF. The genes are TRBV28 and TRBJ2-7; TRBD2 matches 8 bases. The CDR3 length is 13 residues. The V gene's germline CDR1 is MDHEN and CDR2 SYDVKM. Losses at the gene ends were 3 bases for V and 6 bases for J; bases not matched to a gene: 4.

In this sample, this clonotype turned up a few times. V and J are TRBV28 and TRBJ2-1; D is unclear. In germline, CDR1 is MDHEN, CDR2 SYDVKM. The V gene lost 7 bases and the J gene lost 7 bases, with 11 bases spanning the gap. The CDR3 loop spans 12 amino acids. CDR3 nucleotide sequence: TGTGCCAGCACCTTAGGGCGGAATGAGCAGTTCTTC. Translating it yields CASTLGRNEQFF. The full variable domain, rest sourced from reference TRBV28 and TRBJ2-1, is DVKVTQSSRYLVKRTGEKVFLECVQDMDHENMFWYRQDPGLGLRLIYFSYDVKMKEKGDIPEGYSVSREKKERFSLILESASTNQTSMYLCASTLGRNEQFFGPGTRLTVL.

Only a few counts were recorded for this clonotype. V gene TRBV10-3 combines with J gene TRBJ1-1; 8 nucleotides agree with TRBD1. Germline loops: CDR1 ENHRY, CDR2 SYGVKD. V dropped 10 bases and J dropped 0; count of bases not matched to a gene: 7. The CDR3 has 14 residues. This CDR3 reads CATGTGDMNTEAFF. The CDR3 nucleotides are TGTGCCACTGGGACAGGCGATATGAACACTGAAGCTTTCTTT.

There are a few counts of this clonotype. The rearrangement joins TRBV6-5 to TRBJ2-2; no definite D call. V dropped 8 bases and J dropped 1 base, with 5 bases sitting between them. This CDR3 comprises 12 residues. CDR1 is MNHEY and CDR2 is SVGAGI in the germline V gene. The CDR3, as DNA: TGTGCCAGCCAGGAGAACACCGGGGAGCTGTTTTTT. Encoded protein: CASQENTGELFF.